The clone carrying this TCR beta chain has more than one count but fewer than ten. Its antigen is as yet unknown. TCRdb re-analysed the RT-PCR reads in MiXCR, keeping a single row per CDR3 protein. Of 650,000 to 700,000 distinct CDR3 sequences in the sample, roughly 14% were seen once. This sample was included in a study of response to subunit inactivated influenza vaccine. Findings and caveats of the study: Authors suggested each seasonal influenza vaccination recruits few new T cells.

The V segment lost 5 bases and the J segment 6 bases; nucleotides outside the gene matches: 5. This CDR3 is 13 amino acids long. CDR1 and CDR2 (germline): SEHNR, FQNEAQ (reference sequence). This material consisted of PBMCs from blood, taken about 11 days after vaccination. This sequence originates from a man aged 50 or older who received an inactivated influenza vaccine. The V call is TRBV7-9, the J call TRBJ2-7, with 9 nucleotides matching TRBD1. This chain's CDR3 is CASSKQGQGEQYF. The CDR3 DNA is TGTGCCAGCAGCAAACAGGGACAGGGCGAGCAGTACTTC.